Listed here is a single T cell receptor (beta chain). Its target is not known. In germline, CDR1 is KGHDR, CDR2 SFDVKD. V was shortened by 6 bases and J by 1 base, with 8 bases between the two germline ends. The CDR3 has 14 amino acids. The sample is drawn from a study of vaccination and CD4 T cells after COVID-19. Cultured CD4+ T cell DNA underwent sequencing with the Oncomine TCR Beta short-read assay. TCRdb reanalysed the PCR reads using MiXCR and keeps one entry per CDR3 protein. The table has roughly 28,000 distinct CDR3 sequences, roughly 50% seen once. The treatment here: approximately 9-day PBMC culture with coronavirus spike peptide pools or control peptides (ViraFEST assay).

The material was CD4+ T cells from blood, cultured in vitro, obtained before SARS-CoV-2 vaccination. The rearrangement uses TRBV24-1 and TRBJ2-2, with a weak D call TRBD1 (6 bases). This sequence was found in a human donor who received a COVID-19 vaccine. The CDR3: CATSRTENTGELFF. CDR3 coding DNA: TGTGCCACCAGTAGGACAGAGAACACCGGGGAGCTGTTTTTT.